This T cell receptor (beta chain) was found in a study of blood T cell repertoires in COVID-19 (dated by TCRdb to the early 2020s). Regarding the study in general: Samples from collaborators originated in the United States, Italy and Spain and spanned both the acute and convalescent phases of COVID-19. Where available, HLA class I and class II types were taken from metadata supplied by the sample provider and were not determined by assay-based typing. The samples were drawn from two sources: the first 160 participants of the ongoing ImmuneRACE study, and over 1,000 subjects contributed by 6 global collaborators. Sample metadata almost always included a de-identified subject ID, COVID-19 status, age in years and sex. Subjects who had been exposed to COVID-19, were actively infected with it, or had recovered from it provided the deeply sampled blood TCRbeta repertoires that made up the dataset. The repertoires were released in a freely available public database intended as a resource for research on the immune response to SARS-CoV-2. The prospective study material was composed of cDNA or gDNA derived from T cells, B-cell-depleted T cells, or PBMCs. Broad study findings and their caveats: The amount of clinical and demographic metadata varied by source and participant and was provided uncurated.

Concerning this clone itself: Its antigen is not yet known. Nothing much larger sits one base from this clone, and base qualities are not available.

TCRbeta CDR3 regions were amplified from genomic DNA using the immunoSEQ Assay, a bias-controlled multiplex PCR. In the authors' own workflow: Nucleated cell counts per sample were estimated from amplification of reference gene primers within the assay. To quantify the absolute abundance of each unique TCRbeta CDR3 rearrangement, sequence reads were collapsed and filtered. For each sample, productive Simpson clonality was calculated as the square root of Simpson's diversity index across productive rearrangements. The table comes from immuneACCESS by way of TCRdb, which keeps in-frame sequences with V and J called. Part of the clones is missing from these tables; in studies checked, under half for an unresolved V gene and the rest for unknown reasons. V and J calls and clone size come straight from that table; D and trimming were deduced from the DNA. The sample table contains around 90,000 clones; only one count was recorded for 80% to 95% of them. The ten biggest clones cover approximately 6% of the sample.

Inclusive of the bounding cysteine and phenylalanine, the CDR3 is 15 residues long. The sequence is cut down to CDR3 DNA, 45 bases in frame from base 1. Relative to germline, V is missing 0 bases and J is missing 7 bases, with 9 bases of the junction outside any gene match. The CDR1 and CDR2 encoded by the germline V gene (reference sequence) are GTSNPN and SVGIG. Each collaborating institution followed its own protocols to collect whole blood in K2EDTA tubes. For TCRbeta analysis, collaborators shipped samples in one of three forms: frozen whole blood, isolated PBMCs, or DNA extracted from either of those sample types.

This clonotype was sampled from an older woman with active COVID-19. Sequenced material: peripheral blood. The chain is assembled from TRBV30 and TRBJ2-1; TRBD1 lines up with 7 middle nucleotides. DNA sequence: TGTGCCTGGAGTGTAGTCCCAGGGGGTATGAATGAGCAGTTCTTC. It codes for CAWSVVPGGMNEQFF.